The 20 T cell receptor beta chains below come from one sample, sequenced in a study of cytomegalovirus exposure and HLA in healthy donors. The study ran its PCR with 60 Vbeta and 13 Jbeta primers. TCRdb's copy holds only in-frame clones and misses some; the assay was immunoSEQ multiplex PCR. In the table there are 160,000 or so clones, roughly 80% of which are singletons. The specimen sequenced was PBMCs. The receptor source for this set is a male donor in good health and CMV-seropositive.

The CDR3 loop reads CASSPTGTGREQYF. CDR3 coding DNA: TGTGCCAGCTCACCGACCGGGACAGGGCGGGAGCAGTACTTC. The chain employs TRBV18 and TRBJ2-7; 9 bases map to TRBD1. The CDR3 consists of 14 residues. V lost 3 bases to trimming and J lost 7 bases; unmatched junction nucleotides: 7. Germline V lookup: CDR1 KGHSH, CDR2 LQKENI. Full variable domain (remainder filled in from reference TRBV18 and TRBJ2-7): NAGVMQNPRHLVRRRGQEARLRCSPMKGHSHVYWYRQLPEEGLKFMVYLQKENIIDESGMPKERFSAEFPKEGPSILRIQQVVRGDSAAYFCASSPTGTGREQYFGPGTRLTVT.

DNA of the CDR3: TGTGCCTGGAGTCGGACTAGCGGATGGGAAGAGCAGTACTTC. It yields the protein CAWSRTSGWEEQYF. The J gene is TRBJ2-7, the V gene TRBV30, with 10 bases matching TRBD2. J was trimmed by 7 bases and V by 2 bases; bases with no gene match: 8. The length of the CDR3 is 14 residues. CDR1 is GTSNPN, CDR2 SVGIG, per germline (reference sequence).

This chain connects TRBV9 to TRBJ1-1; tentative D call: TRBD1 (5 bases). The germline V gene encodes CDR1 SGDLS and CDR2 YYNGEE. CDR3 size: 17 residues. With 3 bases removed from V and 1 base from J, the gap between germline ends came to 19 bases. The CDR3 reads CASSEIYVWGGNTEAFF. DNA for the CDR3: TGTGCCAGCAGCGAAATCTACGTTTGGGGGGGGAACACTGAAGCTTTCTTT. The entire variable domain, with the rest obtained from reference TRBV9 and TRBJ1-1, is as follows: DSGVTQTPKHLITATGQRVTLRCSPRSGDLSVYWYQQSLDQGLQFLIQYYNGEERAKGNILERFSAQQFPDLHSELNLSSLELGDSALYFCASSEIYVWGGNTEAFFGQGTRLTVV.

The CDR3 is CASSHSFNSPLHF. The CDR3 region has the DNA TGTGCCAGCAGTCATAGTTTTAATTCACCCCTCCACTTT. The V and J genes are TRBV6-6 and TRBJ1-6; D is unclear. The CDR3 length is 13 residues. Germline V CDR1 and CDR2: MNHNY, SVGAGI (reference sequence). V was trimmed by 5 bases and J by 6 bases, leaving 8 bases between them.

V and J are TRBV2 and TRBJ2-1; TRBD2 aligns across 13 bases. Looked up from germline, CDR1 is SNHLY and CDR2 is FYNNEI. The V segment lost 5 bases and the J segment 2 bases; nucleotides outside the gene matches: 12. The CDR3 runs to 19 residues. CDR3 nucleotides: TGTGCCAGCAGTAAAGGCCGGGTACTAGCGGGGGGGACCTACAATGAGCAGTTCTTC. Translated: CASSKGRVLAGGTYNEQFF. Combining the CDR3 with reference TRBV2 and TRBJ2-1 gives the whole variable domain EPEVTQTPSHQVTQMGQEVILRCVPISNHLYFYWYRQILGQKVEFLVSFYNNEISEKSEIFDDQFSVERPDGSNFTLKIRSTKLEDSAMYFCASSKGRVLAGGTYNEQFFGPGTRLTVL.

In this sample, this clone turned up once. V is TRBV7-8 and J is TRBJ2-2, with 12 bases aligning to TRBD2. V dropped 5 bases and J dropped 6; count of bases not matched to a gene: 7. The CDR3 sequence is 16 residues long. Looked up from germline, CDR1 is SGHVS and CDR2 is FQNEAQ. This chain's CDR3 is CASSKTSGGIAGELFF. CDR3 DNA: TGTGCCAGCAGCAAAACTAGCGGGGGGATCGCCGGGGAGCTGTTTTTT.

The chain joins TRBV2 to TRBJ1-5; TRBD1 matches 9 bases. From germline, CDR1 is SNHLY and CDR2 FYNNEI. The CDR3 contains 15 residues. V shed 7 bases and J 3 bases; nucleotides not matched to a gene: 7. The DNA of the CDR3 is TGTGCCAGCAATCCAACAGGGGGCTTCAATCAGCCCCAGCATTTT. It codes for CASNPTGGFNQPQHF.

The sample holds one count of this clone. Compared with germline, one end of the junction differs, possibly owing to a read error. This sample also contains other DNA sequences that code for the same CDR3. CDR3 sequence reads: CASSPREREPFF. The CDR3 nucleotides read TGTGCCAGCTCACCCCGGGAGAGGGAGCCGTTCTTC. This chain links TRBV18 with TRBJ2-1, with D tentatively TRBD2 (6 bases). The germline gives CDR1 KGHSH, CDR2 LQKENI. The CDR3 runs to 12 residues.

The rearrangement links TRBV30 to TRBJ2-7, with D tentatively TRBD2 (7 bases). This CDR3 has 17 residues. Trimming cost V 0 bases and J 0 bases, with 18 bases left between them. CDR1 is GTSNPN, CDR2 SVGIG, per germline (reference sequence). The CDR3 loop is CAWSVWVGGGSSYEQYF. The CDR3 coding sequence is TGTGCCTGGAGTGTATGGGTTGGGGGCGGGAGCTCCTACGAGCAGTACTTC. Supplemented by reference TRBV30 and TRBJ2-7, the full variable domain reads SQTIHQWPATLVQPVGSPLSLECTVEGTSNPNLYWYRQAAGRGLQLLFYSVGIGQISSEVPQNLSASRPQDRQFILSSKKLLLSDSGFYLCAWSVWVGGGSSYEQYFGPGTRLTVT.

This clone has just a few counts. The chain has TRBV5-8 and TRBJ1-6; D perhaps matches TRBD1 (5 bases). Per germline, CDR1 SGHTS and CDR2 YDEGEE. The length of the CDR3 is 15 residues. Deletions cut 2 bases from V and 7 bases from J, with 13 bases between. The CDR3 DNA follows: TGTGCCAGCAGCTTATTGCCAGGGTGGAATTCACCCCTCCACTTT. Translating it yields CASSLLPGWNSPLHF.

The rearrangement joins TRBV6-5 to TRBJ1-1, with D perhaps matching TRBD1 (6 bases). CDR3 length: 16 amino acids. CDR1 MNHEY and CDR2 SVGAGI come from the germline V gene. Trimming took 4 bases from V and 0 from J, leaving 15 bases between them. Here the CDR3 reads CASSSPGAGMNTEAFF. DNA for the CDR3: TGTGCCAGCAGTTCCCCAGGGGCCGGGATGAACACTGAAGCTTTCTTT.

The chain carries TRBV4-1 and TRBJ1-1, with D possibly being TRBD1 (5 bases). The V gene's germline CDR1 is MGHRA and CDR2 YSYEKL. The CDR3 has 13 amino acids. Trimming removed 3 bases at V and 1 base at J, with 6 bases between. CDR3: CASSHGQNTEAFF. In nucleotides, the CDR3 is TGCGCCAGCAGCCACGGACAGAACACTGAAGCTTTCTTT.

The V and J genes are TRBV25-1 and TRBJ1-6; a possible D gene is TRBD1 (6 bases). V was trimmed by 3 bases and J by 10 bases, leaving 10 bases between them. The CDR3 is made up of 13 amino acids. In germline, CDR1 is MGHDK, CDR2 SYGVNS. The DNA for the CDR3 is TGTGCCAGCAGTGACACAGGGTACTCACCCCTCCACTTT. Its translation: CASSDTGYSPLHF.

The chain is built from TRBV5-1 and TRBJ1-2; tentative D call: TRBD1 (5 bases). V lost 0 bases, J lost 7 bases, and 10 bases lay in between. The germline V gene encodes CDR1 SGHRS and CDR2 YFSETQ. The CDR3 is 13 residues long. For the CDR3, the DNA is TGCGCCAGCAGCTTGGTGGGGGAGGTTGGCTACACCTTC. Protein: CASSLVGEVGYTF.

For this clone: This sample also contains other DNA sequences that code for the same CDR3. This chain joins TRBV11-2 and TRBJ1-4; the match to TRBD1 covers 7 bases. V trimming: 4 bases; J trimming: 11 bases; junction bases outside the gene matches: 10. The CDR3 is made up of 14 amino acids. CDR1 is SGHAT, CDR2 FQNNGV, per germline. The CDR3 loop reads CASSSQFDRAKLFF. Written as DNA, the CDR3 is TGTGCCAGCAGCTCTCAATTCGACAGGGCTAAACTGTTTTTT.

V is TRBV30 and J is TRBJ2-1; the match to TRBD1 covers 9 bases. The CDR3 loop spans 18 amino acids. Germline V gene data show CDR1 as GTSNPN and CDR2 as SVGIG (reference sequence). V shed 2 bases and J 6 bases; nucleotides not matched to a gene: 17. The DNA of the CDR3 is TGTGCCTGGAGTCGACATCCGAGTGGGACAGGGAAATCCAATGAGCAGTTCTTC. Translation gives CAWSRHPSGTGKSNEQFF.

The chain couples TRBV6-4 to TRBJ2-2; weak D call: TRBD1 (6 bases). CDR1 is MRHNA, CDR2 SNTAGT, per germline. V gave up 7 bases and J gave up 5 bases, with 17 bases separating them. The CDR3 covers 15 residues. The CDR3 here is CASNAKPGETGELFF. CDR3 DNA: TGTGCCAGCAACGCGAAACCAGGGGAGACCGGGGAGCTGTTTTTT.

The rearrangement joins TRBV7-9 to TRBJ2-7; 9 bases match TRBD2. The CDR3 totals 14 residues. V dropped 5 bases and J dropped 6; count of bases not matched to a gene: 8. Germline V gene data show CDR1 as SEHNR and CDR2 as FQNEAQ (reference sequence). The CDR3 loop is CASSPGLAIAEQYF. The CDR3 bases are TGTGCCAGCAGCCCGGGACTAGCAATCGCCGAGCAGTACTTC.

The V gene is TRBV9, the J gene TRBJ2-7; 8 bases align to TRBD1. The V segment lost 0 bases and the J segment 3 bases; nucleotides outside the gene matches: 2. CDR3 length: 14 amino acids. From germline, CDR1 is SGDLS and CDR2 YYNGEE. The DNA of the CDR3 is TGTGCCAGCAGCGTAGGACAGGGGATCTACGAGCAGTACTTC. Translation gives CASSVGQGIYEQYF.

This clone was recorded a few times. The chain uses TRBV30 and TRBJ1-2, with 9 bases fitting TRBD1. CDR3 length: 15 amino acids. V shed 0 bases and J 4 bases; nucleotides not matched to a gene: 6. Germline CDR1 is GTSNPN and CDR2 is SVGIG (reference sequence). This chain's CDR3 is CAWSVKTGQGYGYTF. The CDR3 region has the DNA TGTGCCTGGAGTGTAAAAACGGGACAGGGCTATGGCTACACCTTC.